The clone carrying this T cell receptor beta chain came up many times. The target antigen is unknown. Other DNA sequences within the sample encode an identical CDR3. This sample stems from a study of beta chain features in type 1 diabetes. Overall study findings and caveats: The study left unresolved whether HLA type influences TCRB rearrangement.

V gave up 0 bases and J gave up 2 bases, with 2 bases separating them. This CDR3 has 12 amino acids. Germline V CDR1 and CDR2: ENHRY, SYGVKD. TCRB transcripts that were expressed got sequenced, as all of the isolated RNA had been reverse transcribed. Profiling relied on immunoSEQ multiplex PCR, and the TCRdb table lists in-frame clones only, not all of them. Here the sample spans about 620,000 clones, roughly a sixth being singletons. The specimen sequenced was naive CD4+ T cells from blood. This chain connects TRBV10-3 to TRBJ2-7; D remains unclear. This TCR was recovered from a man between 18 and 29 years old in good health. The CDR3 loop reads CAISESPYEQYF. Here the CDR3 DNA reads TGTGCCATCAGTGAGTCCCCCTACGAGCAGTACTTC.